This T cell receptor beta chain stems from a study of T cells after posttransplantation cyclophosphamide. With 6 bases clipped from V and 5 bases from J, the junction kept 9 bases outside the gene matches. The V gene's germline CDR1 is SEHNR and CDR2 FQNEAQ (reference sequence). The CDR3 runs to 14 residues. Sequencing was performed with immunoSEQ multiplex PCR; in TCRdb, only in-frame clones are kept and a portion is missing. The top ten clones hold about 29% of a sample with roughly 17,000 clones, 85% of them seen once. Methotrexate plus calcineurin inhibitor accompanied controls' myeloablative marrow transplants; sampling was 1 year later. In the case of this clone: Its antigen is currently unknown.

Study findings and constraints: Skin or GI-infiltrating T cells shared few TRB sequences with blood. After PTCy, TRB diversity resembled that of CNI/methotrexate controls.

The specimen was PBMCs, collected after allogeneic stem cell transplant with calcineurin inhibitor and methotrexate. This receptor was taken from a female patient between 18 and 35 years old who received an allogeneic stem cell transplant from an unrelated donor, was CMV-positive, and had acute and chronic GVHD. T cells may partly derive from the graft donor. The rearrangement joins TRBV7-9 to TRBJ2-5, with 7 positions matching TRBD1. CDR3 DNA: TGTGCCAGCAGTTCAACTAGGGGGCTGGAGACCCAGTACTTC. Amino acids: CASSSTRGLETQYF. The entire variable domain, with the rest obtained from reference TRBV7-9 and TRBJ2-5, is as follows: DTGVSQNPRHKITKRGQNVTFRCDPISEHNRLYWYRQTLGQGPEFLTYFQNEAQLEKSRLLSDRFSAERPKGSFSTLEIQRTEQGDSAMYLCASSSTRGLETQYFGPGTRLLVL.